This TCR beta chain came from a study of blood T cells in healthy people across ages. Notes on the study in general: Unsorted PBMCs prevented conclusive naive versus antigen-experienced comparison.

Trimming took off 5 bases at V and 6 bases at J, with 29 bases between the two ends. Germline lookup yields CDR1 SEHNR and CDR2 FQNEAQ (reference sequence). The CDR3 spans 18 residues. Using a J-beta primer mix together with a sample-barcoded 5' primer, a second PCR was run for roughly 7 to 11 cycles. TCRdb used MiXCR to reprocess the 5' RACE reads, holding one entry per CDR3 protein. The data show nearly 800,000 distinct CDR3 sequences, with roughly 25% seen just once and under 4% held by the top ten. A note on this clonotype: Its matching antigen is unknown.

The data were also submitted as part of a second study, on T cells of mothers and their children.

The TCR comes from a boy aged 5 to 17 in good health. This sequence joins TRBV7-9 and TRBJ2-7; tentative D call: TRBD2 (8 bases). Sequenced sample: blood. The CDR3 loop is CASSTQGLGSGSQGEQYF. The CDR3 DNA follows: TGTGCCAGCAGCACACAGGGGTTGGGGAGCGGGAGTCAAGGCGAGCAGTACTTC.